The sequence of this T cell receptor beta chain was determined in a study of T cell responses to AZD1222 COVID-19 vaccine. Study in general: It was second doses at about 4 or about 12 weeks that were pooled. Study-wide results and caveats: Reportedly, close to half of spike-specific TCRs are directed against unmutated variant regions. No day 14 peak samples; only post-peak repertoires were characterized.

Clones were read by immunoSEQ multiplex PCR, and TCRdb kept only the in-frame ones, dropping some. The repertoire holds 100,000 to 150,000 clones, roughly 88% seen once, with about 5% in the top ten. The CDR3 is made up of 13 amino acids. V lost 10 bases, J lost 0 bases, and 10 bases lay in between. Germline lookup yields CDR1 SNHLY and CDR2 FYNNEI. As regards this clone: No antigen is known for it.

This specimen was peripheral blood, taken on day 0 of AZD1222 vaccination. The sequence was collected from an adult in good health. The chain has TRBV2 and TRBJ1-5, with D unresolved. The CDR3 loop is CAIKGDSNQPQHF. CDR3 nucleotide sequence: TGTGCCATCAAGGGAGATAGCAATCAGCCCCAGCATTTT.